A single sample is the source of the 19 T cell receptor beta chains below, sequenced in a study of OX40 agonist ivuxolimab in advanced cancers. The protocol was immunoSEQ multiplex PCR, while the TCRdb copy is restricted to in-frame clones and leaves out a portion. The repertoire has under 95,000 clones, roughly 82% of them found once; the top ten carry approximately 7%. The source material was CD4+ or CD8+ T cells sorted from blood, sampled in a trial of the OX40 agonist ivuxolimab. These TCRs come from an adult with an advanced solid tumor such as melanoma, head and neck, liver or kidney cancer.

CDR3 sequence (DNA): TGTGCCAGCAGTGATCAGAGGCATACGCAGTATTTT. Its protein product is CASSDQRHTQYF. V is TRBV2 and J is TRBJ2-3; no reliable D call. The CDR3 contains 12 residues. Germline V lookup: CDR1 SNHLY, CDR2 FYNNEI. V gave up 3 bases and J gave up 7 bases, with 8 bases separating them.

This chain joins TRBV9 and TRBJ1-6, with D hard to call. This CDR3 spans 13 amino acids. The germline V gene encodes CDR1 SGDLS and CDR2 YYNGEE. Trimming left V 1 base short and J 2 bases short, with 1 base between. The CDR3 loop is CASSVTYNSPLHF. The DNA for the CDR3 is TGTGCCAGCAGCGTAACCTATAATTCACCCCTCCACTTT.

The CDR3 coding sequence is TGTGCCAGCAGCGTACGGACAGGGATGAACACTGAAGCTTTCTTT. It specifies CASSVRTGMNTEAFF. The J gene is TRBJ1-1, the V gene TRBV9; 8 bases are shared with TRBD1. CDR1 is SGDLS and CDR2 is YYNGEE in the germline V gene. V dropped 1 base and J dropped 0; count of bases not matched to a gene: 2. This CDR3 spans 15 amino acids.

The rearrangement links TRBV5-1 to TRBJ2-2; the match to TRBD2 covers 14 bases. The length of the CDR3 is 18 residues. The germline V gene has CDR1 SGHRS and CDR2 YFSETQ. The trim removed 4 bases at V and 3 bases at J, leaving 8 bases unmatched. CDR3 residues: CASSRRGTSGGDTGELFF. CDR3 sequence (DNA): TGCGCCAGCAGCCGGAGAGGGACTAGCGGGGGCGACACCGGGGAGCTGTTTTTT. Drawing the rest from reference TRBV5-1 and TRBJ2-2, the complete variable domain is KAGVTQTPRYLIKTRGQQVTLSCSPISGHRSVSWYQQTPGQGLQFLFEYFSETQRNKGNFPGRFSGRQFSNSRSEMNVSTLELGDSALYLCASSRRGTSGGDTGELFFGEGSRLTVL.

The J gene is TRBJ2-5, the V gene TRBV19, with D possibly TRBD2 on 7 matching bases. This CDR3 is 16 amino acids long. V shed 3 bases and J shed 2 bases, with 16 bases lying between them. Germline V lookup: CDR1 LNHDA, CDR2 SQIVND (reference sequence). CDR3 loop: CASSILGGEGQETQYF. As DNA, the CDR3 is TGTGCCAGTAGTATCTTAGGGGGGGAGGGTCAAGAGACCCAGTACTTC.

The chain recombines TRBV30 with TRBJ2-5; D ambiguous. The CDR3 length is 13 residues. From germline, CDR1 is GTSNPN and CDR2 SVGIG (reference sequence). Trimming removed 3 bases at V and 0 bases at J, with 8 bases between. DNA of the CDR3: TGTGCCTGGAGACGGTATAACCAAGAGACCCAGTACTTC. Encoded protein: CAWRRYNQETQYF.

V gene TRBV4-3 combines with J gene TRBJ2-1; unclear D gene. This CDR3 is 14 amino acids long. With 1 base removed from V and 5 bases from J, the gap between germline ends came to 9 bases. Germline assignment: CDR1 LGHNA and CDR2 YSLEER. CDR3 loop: CASSQGNSHNEQFF. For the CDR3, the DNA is TGCGCCAGCAGCCAAGGGAACTCGCACAATGAGCAGTTCTTC.

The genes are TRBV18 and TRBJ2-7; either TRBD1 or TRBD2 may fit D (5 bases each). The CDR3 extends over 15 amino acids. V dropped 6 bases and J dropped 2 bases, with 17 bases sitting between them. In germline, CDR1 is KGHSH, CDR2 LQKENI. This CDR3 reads CASSPLGTATYEQYF. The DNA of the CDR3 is TGTGCCAGCTCTCCCCTCGGGACGGCAACCTACGAGCAGTACTTC.

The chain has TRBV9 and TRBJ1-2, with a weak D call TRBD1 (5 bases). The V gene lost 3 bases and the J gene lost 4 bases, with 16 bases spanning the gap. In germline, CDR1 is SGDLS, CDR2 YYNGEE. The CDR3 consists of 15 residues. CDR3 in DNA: TGTGCCAGCAGCGCAAGGCAAGGGGCGGGCTATGGCTACACCTTC. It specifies CASSARQGAGYGYTF.

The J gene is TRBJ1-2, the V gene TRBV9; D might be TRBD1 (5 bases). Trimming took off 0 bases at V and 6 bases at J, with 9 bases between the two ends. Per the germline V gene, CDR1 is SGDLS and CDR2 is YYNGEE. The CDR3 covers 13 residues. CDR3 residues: CASSVGGTDGYTF. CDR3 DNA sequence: TGTGCCAGCAGCGTAGGGGGCACTGATGGCTACACCTTC.

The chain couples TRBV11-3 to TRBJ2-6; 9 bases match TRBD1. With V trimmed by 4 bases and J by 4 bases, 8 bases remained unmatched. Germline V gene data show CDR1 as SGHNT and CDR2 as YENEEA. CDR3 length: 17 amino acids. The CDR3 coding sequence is TGTGCCAGCAGCTCATCCGGGACAGGGAGCGGGGCCAACGTCCTGACTTTC. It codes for CASSSSGTGSGANVLTF.

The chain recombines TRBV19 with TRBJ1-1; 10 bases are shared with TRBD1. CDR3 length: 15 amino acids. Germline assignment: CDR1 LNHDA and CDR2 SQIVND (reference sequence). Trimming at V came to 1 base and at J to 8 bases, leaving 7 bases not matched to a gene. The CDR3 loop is CASSIAADRGTEAFF. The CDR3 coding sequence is TGTGCCAGTAGTATAGCGGCGGACAGGGGGACCGAAGCTTTCTTT.

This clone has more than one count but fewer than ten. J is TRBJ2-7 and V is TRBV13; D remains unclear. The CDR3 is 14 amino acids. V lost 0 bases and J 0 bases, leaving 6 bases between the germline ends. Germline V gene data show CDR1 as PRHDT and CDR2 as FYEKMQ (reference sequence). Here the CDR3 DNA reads TGTGCCAGCAGCTTAGGGAAGTCCTCCTACGAGCAGTACTTC. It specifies CASSLGKSSYEQYF.

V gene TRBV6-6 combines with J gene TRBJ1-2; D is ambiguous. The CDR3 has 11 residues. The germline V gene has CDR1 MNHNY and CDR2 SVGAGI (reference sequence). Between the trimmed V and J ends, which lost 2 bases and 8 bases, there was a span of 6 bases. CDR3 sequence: CASSYRSGYTF. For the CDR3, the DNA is TGTGCCAGCAGTTACCGAAGCGGCTACACCTTC.

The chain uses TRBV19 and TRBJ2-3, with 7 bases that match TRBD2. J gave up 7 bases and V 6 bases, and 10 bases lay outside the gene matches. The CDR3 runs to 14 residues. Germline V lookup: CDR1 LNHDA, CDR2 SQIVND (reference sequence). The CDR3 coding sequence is TGTGCCAGTAGAGACCTAGCGGAGGGGAATACGCAGTATTTT. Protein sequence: CASRDLAEGNTQYF.

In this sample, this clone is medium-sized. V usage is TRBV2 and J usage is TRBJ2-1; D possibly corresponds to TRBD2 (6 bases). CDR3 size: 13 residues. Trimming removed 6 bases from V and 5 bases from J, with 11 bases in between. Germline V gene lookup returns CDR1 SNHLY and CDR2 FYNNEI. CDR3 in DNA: TGTGCCAGCAGCGATACTAGCAACAATGAGCAGTTCTTC. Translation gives CASSDTSNNEQFF.

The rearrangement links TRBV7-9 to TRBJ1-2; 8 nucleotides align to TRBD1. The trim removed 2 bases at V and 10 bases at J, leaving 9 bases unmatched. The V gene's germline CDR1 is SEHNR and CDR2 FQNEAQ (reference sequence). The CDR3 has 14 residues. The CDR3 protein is CASSLQGQVGNYTF. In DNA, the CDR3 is TGTGCCAGCAGCTTACAGGGACAGGTCGGGAACTACACCTTC.

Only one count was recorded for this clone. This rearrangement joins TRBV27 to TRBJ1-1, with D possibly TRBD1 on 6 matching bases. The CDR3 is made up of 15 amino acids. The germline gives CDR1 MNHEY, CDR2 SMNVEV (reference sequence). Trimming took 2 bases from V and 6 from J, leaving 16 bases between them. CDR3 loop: CASSLNPGAGAEAFF. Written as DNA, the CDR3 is TGTGCCAGCAGTTTAAATCCGGGGGCGGGGGCTGAAGCTTTCTTT.

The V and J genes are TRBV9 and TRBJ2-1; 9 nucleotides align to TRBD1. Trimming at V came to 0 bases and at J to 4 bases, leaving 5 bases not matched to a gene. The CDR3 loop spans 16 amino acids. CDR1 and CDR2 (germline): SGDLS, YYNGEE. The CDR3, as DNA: TGTGCCAGCAGCGTAGCTTACAGGGGGCTATACAATGAGCAGTTCTTC. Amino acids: CASSVAYRGLYNEQFF.